This T cell receptor beta chain is from a study of T cell responses to AZD1222 COVID-19 vaccine. General study points: Without day 14 samples, only post-peak T cell repertoires were studied. Donors were chiefly white British, with a greater number of females, and clonal diversity was perhaps underestimated. Spike-specific TCR breadth and depth rose after two AZD1222 doses.

Remarks on this clone: As yet, its antigen is unknown.

Germline assignment: CDR1 LGHDT and CDR2 YNNKEL (reference sequence). This CDR3 spans 12 amino acids. V gave up 5 bases and J gave up 11 bases, with 16 bases separating them. TCRdb keeps only in-frame clones here, not all; method: immunoSEQ multiplex PCR. The sample lists about 130,000 clones; roughly 88% were seen once. This sequence originates from an adult in good health. The source material was peripheral blood, sampled on day 0 of AZD1222 vaccination. The chain is built from TRBV3-1 (or the pseudogene TRBV3-2) and TRBJ2-7; D may be TRBD2 (6 bases). CDR3: CASSSGRAGKYF. CDR3 DNA sequence: TGTGCCAGCAGCTCTGGCCGGGCGGGGAAGTACTTC.